The 22 T cell receptor beta chains reported below all come from one sample, sequenced in a study of sequential checkpoint blockade in melanoma. The sample's treatment: randomized to nivolumab then ipilimumab (arm A) or the reverse (arm B). The table came from immunoSEQ multiplex PCR; TCRdb's copy has only in-frame clones and leaves some out. Found here are about 38,000 clones, around nine tenths of them singletons; the top ten hold 9.5% to 15%. The specimen comprised CD8+ T cells sorted from blood (inferred from file names), sampled from a patient given nivolumab and ipilimumab in sequence. The source of these receptors is a human donor with melanoma.

The V and J genes are TRBV7-9 and TRBJ2-2; 11 bases agree with TRBD2. The CDR3 length is 17 residues. Trimming cost V 5 bases and J 7 bases; bases outside gene matches: 12. Per germline, CDR1 SEHNR and CDR2 FQNEAQ (reference sequence). CDR3 sequence reads: CASSPSLAGGRRGELFF. For the CDR3, the DNA is TGTGCCAGCAGCCCGAGCCTAGCGGGAGGTCGTCGCGGGGAGCTGTTTTTT. Complete variable domain (other parts from reference TRBV7-9 and TRBJ2-2): DTGVSQNPRHKITKRGQNVTFRCDPISEHNRLYWYRQTLGQGPEFLTYFQNEAQLEKSRLLSDRFSAERPKGSFSTLEIQRTEQGDSAMYLCASSPSLAGGRRGELFFGEGSRLTVL.

This clone was seen only a few times. The sample carries other DNA sequences with the same CDR3. CDR3: CASSTGLAGGAGELFF. The CDR3 coding sequence is TGCGCCAGCAGCACGGGACTAGCGGGAGGGGCCGGGGAGCTGTTTTTT. The J gene is TRBJ2-2, the V gene TRBV5-1; 16 positions match TRBD2. The V gene end was trimmed by 4 bases and the J gene end by 6 bases; junction bases not matched to a gene: 3. The CDR3 sequence is 16 residues long. Per the germline V gene, CDR1 is SGHRS and CDR2 is YFSETQ.

This sequence joins TRBV7-3 and TRBJ2-2; 8 bases are a match to TRBD2. V lost 5 bases to trimming and J lost 3 bases; unmatched junction nucleotides: 8. Per germline, CDR1 SGHTA and CDR2 FQGTGA. This CDR3 has 16 amino acids. CDR3 protein: CASSPSGGRYTGELFF. The DNA for the CDR3 is TGTGCCAGCAGCCCATCGGGAGGGAGATACACCGGGGAGCTGTTTTTT.

The rearrangement uses TRBV6-6 and TRBJ1-5; TRBD1 matches 9 bases. With 0 bases clipped from V and 6 bases from J, the junction kept 3 bases outside the gene matches. CDR1 is MNHNY and CDR2 is SVGAGI in the germline V gene (reference sequence). This CDR3 has 15 amino acids. Written as DNA, the CDR3 is TGTGCCAGCAGTTACTCTACAGGGGGCGGTCAGCCCCAGCATTTT. Its protein is CASSYSTGGGQPQHF.

V gene TRBV7-2 combines with J gene TRBJ2-7, with 7 bases identical to TRBD2. V shed 5 bases and J 3 bases; nucleotides not matched to a gene: 7. This CDR3 has 14 residues. Germline loops: CDR1 SGHTA, CDR2 FQGNSA. The CDR3 DNA reads as TGTGCCAGCAGCCTCCCCTCGGGGGGCTACGAGCAGTACTTC. Translated: CASSLPSGGYEQYF.

The chain joins TRBV27 to TRBJ2-7, with 7 bases that match TRBD1. CDR3 length: 19 amino acids. The germline gives CDR1 MNHEY, CDR2 SMNVEV (reference sequence). Unmatched junction bases numbered 19, after V lost 2 bases and J lost 3 bases. CDR3 DNA sequence: TGTGCCAGCAGTTTAAGTGGGCAGGGGGAAGCTCTTAGGGTCTACGAGCAGTACTTC. Translated, it gives CASSLSGQGEALRVYEQYF.

The genes are TRBV6-5 and TRBJ1-1, with 10 nucleotides matching TRBD1. The CDR3 loop spans 16 amino acids. V lost 2 bases and J lost 1; bases outside the gene matches: 4. Germline V gene lookup returns CDR1 MNHEY and CDR2 SVGAGI. Here the CDR3 DNA reads TGTGCCAGCAGTTACCTCAGGACAGGGGGGAACACTGAAGCTTTCTTT. This encodes CASSYLRTGGNTEAFF.

The chain couples TRBV7-3 to TRBJ2-5, with 15 positions matching TRBD2. J lost 5 bases, V lost 5 bases, and 6 bases had no gene match. This CDR3 region has 16 residues. Germline CDR1 reads SGHTA; CDR2 reads FQGTGA. CDR3: CASSPGLAGGIETQYF. DNA for the CDR3: TGTGCCAGCAGCCCTGGACTAGCGGGAGGGATCGAGACCCAGTACTTC.

V is TRBV4-1 and J is TRBJ2-1; D might be TRBD2 (5 bases). Between the trimmed V and J ends, which lost 3 bases and 7 bases, there was a span of 7 bases. This CDR3 spans 12 amino acids. In germline, CDR1 is MGHRA, CDR2 YSYEKL. The DNA for the CDR3 is TGCGCCAGCAGCCACGGGGTTAATGAGCAGTTCTTC. This codes for CASSHGVNEQFF.

The genes are TRBV6-5 and TRBJ2-3; D remains unclear. Germline CDR1 reads MNHEY; CDR2 reads SVGAGI. The V end lost 4 bases, the J end lost 1 base, and 6 bases lay between the germline ends. The CDR3 contains 13 residues. CDR3 nucleotide sequence: TGTGCCAGCAGTTGGGCTGGCACAGATACGCAGTATTTT. This gives the protein CASSWAGTDTQYF.

This clone was detected only once. The genes are TRBV6-1 and TRBJ1-1, with D possibly being TRBD1 (5 bases). Trimming cost V 7 bases and J 7 bases, with 10 bases left between them. This CDR3 has 11 amino acids. Germline V gene sequence: CDR1 MNHNS, CDR2 SASEGT. The CDR3 loop is CASTDSYEAFF. The CDR3 nucleotides read TGTGCCAGCACCGACAGCTATGAAGCTTTCTTT.

The chain employs TRBV7-9 and TRBJ1-1; perhaps TRBD1 as D (6 bases). This CDR3 is built from 14 residues. Per the germline V gene, CDR1 is SEHNR and CDR2 is FQNEAQ (reference sequence). With 5 bases removed from V and 3 bases from J, the gap between germline ends came to 13 bases. CDR3 amino acids: CASSPRGGDTEAFF. The DNA of the CDR3 is TGTGCCAGCAGCCCCCGGGGGGGCGACACTGAAGCTTTCTTT. The full variable domain, completed using reference TRBV7-9 and TRBJ1-1, is DTGVSQNPRHKITKRGQNVTFRCDPISEHNRLYWYRQTLGQGPEFLTYFQNEAQLEKSRLLSDRFSAERPKGSFSTLEIQRTEQGDSAMYLCASSPRGGDTEAFFGQGTRLTVV.

J is TRBJ2-2 and V is TRBV6-5; 7 positions match TRBD2. The CDR3 is 13 residues long. With 4 bases clipped from V and 4 bases from J, the junction kept 0 bases outside the gene matches. Germline V gives CDR1 MNHEY, CDR2 SVGAGI. The CDR3 region has the DNA TGTGCCAGCAGTTGGGAGGGCACCGGGGAGCTGTTTTTT. Its translation is CASSWEGTGELFF.

J is TRBJ1-2 and V is TRBV29-1; a weak D match, TRBD1 (6 bases). Trimming pared 4 bases from V and 4 bases from J, leaving 13 bases between. Germline CDR1 is SQVTM and CDR2 is ANQGSEA. CDR3 length: 13 amino acids. CDR3 nucleotide sequence: TGCAGCGTTGTAGCAGGGGTTAGCTATGGCTACACCTTC. This codes for CSVVAGVSYGYTF.

The rearrangement joins TRBV11-2 to TRBJ1-5; D possibly corresponds to TRBD1 (5 bases). Germline V gene data show CDR1 as SGHAT and CDR2 as FQNNGV. Trimming cost V 1 base and J 6 bases, with 13 bases left between them. The CDR3 has 15 residues. In DNA form, the CDR3 reads TGTGCCAGCAGCTTAGCCGGGGCGGGAATTCAGCCCCAGCATTTT. It translates to CASSLAGAGIQPQHF.

The chain uses TRBV7-9 and TRBJ2-5; 8 bases fit TRBD2. The J call is doubtful: the DNA matches TRBJ2-7 better. The CDR3 spans 14 residues. Germline assignment: CDR1 SEHNR and CDR2 FQNEAQ (reference sequence). Here the CDR3 DNA reads TGTGCCAGCGGTGCCGGGACTAGTTTTTACGAGCAGTACTTC. Its translation: CASGAGTSFYEQYF.

V usage is TRBV4-3 and J usage is TRBJ2-1; TRBD2 matches at 10 bases. The V gene end was trimmed by 3 bases and the J gene end by 4 bases; junction bases not matched to a gene: 3. Germline CDR1 reads LGHNA; CDR2 reads YSLEER. The CDR3 is 15 amino acids. The CDR3 DNA reads TGCGCCAGCAGCCATGAACTAGCGGGGTACAATGAGCAGTTCTTC. This encodes CASSHELAGYNEQFF.

The chain combines TRBV7-9 with TRBJ2-3; the match to TRBD2 covers 9 bases. This CDR3 contains 19 residues. Germline V gene sequence: CDR1 SEHNR, CDR2 FQNEAQ (reference sequence). V was pared by 8 bases and J by 3 bases, with 21 bases of the junction left unmatched. The CDR3 region is CASLGVAGASTQRTDTQYF. CDR3 DNA sequence: TGTGCCAGCTTAGGGGTAGCGGGAGCTAGCACCCAACGGACAGATACGCAGTATTTT.

This chain connects TRBV27 to TRBJ2-1; unclear D gene. Germline V gene lookup returns CDR1 MNHEY and CDR2 SMNVEV (reference sequence). This CDR3 is 13 amino acids long. The germline V and J ends were trimmed by 0 bases and 6 bases, with 6 bases remaining between them. The CDR3 region has the DNA TGTGCCAGCAGTTTATCTGAGATCAATGAGCAGTTCTTC. Protein product: CASSLSEINEQFF.

In this sample, this clone turned up once. The genes are TRBV7-3 and TRBJ2-1, with TRBD2 matching over 11 bases. This CDR3 contains 16 residues. Germline V lookup: CDR1 SGHTA, CDR2 FQGTGA. V shed 5 bases and J 4 bases; nucleotides not matched to a gene: 7. The CDR3 DNA sequence: TGTGCCAGCAGCCCGCTGACTAGCGGGATTTACAATGAGCAGTTCTTC. It specifies CASSPLTSGIYNEQFF.

V usage is TRBV10-2 and J usage is TRBJ2-7; D is perhaps TRBD1 (5 bases). The CDR3 spans 12 residues. Germline lookup yields CDR1 WSHSY and CDR2 SAAADI. The germline V and J ends were trimmed by 8 bases and 1 base, with 9 bases remaining between them. CDR3 loop: CASGQGSYEQYV. CDR3 DNA sequence: TGCGCCAGCGGTCAGGGATCCTACGAGCAGTACGTC.

This chain's CDR3 is CASSLVPEGVGNQPQHF. The CDR3 bases are TGTGCCAGCAGCTTGGTTCCGGAAGGAGTTGGCAATCAGCCCCAGCATTTT. V gene TRBV7-8 combines with J gene TRBJ1-5; D is unresolved. The CDR3 sequence is 17 residues long. Germline-derived CDR1 and CDR2 are SGHVS and FQNEAQ. The ends were cut back, 3 bases at V and 2 bases at J, with 17 bases in the middle.